A single sample gave rise to the 2 T cell receptor beta chains below, sequenced in a study of vaccination and CD4 T cells after COVID-19. These receptors have no known antigen. The treatment denotes: roughly 11-day PBMC culture with coronavirus spike peptide pools or control peptides (ViraFEST assay). With the Oncomine TCR Beta short-read assay, DNA from cultured CD4+ T cells was sequenced. Via MiXCR, TCRdb re-called the PCR reads, giving one row per CDR3 protein. The sample lists around 15,000 distinct CDR3 sequences; under 40% were seen once. Sequencing used cultured CD4+ T cells from blood. The receptors stem from a human donor with COVID-19.

The chain couples TRBV28 to TRBJ1-6; 11 bases align to TRBD1. Unmatched junction bases numbered 6, after V lost 6 bases and J lost 2 bases. The CDR3 is made up of 17 amino acids. Germline V CDR1 and CDR2: MDHEN, SYDVKM. The CDR3 DNA sequence: TGTGCCAGCAGCCCGGGACAGGGGGGTGCCTATAATTCACCCCTCCACTTT. It encodes CASSPGQGGAYNSPLHF. Variable domain in full (rest from reference TRBV28 and TRBJ1-6): DVKVTQSSRYLVKRTGEKVFLECVQDMDHENMFWYRQDPGLGLRLIYFSYDVKMKEKGDIPEGYSVSREKKERFSLILESASTNQTSMYLCASSPGQGGAYNSPLHFGNGTRLTVT.

The CDR3 region has the DNA TGTGCCAGCAGCAACCAAACAGGGTATGAGCAGTTCTTC. It specifies CASSNQTGYEQFF. The chain links TRBV5-4 to TRBJ2-1, with D possibly matching TRBD1 (6 bases). The CDR3 runs to 13 residues. CDR1 is SGHNT, CDR2 YYREEE, per germline (reference sequence). The germline V and J ends were trimmed by 4 bases and 8 bases, with 13 bases remaining between them.